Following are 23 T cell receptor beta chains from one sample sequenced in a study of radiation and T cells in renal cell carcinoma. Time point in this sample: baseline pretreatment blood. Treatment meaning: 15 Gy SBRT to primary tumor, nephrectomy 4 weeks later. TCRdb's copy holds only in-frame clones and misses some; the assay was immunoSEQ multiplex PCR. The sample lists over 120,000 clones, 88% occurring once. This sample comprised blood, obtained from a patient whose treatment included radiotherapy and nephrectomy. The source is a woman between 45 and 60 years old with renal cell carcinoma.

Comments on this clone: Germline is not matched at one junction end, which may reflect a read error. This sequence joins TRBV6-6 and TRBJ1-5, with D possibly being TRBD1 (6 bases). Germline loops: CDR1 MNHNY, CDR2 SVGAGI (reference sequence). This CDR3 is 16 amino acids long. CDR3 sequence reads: CAGSYVRGRGNQPQHF. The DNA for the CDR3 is TGTGCCGGCAGTTACGTCAGGGGCAGAGGAAATCAGCCCCAGCATTTT.

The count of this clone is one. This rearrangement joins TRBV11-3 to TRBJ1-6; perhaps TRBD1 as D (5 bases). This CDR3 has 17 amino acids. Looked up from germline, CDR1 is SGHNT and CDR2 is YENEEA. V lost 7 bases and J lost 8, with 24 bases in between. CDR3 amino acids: CASMGRLEWGMDSPLHF. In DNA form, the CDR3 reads TGTGCCAGCATGGGGCGCCTCGAATGGGGGATGGATTCACCCCTCCACTTT.

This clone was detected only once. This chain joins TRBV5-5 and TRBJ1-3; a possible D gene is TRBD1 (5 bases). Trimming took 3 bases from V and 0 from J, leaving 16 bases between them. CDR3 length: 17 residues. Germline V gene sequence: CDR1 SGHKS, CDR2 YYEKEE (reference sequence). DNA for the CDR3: TGTGCCAGCAGCTCCCGGCAGGGCCCCTACTCTGGAAACACCATATATTTT. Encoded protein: CASSSRQGPYSGNTIYF.

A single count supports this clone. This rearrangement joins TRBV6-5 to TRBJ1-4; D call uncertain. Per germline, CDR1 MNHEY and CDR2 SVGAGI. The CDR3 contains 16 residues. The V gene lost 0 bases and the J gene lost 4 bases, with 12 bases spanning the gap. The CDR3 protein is CASSYSRSELNEKLFF. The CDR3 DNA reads TGTGCCAGCAGTTACTCGAGGTCAGAACTTAATGAAAAACTGTTTTTT.

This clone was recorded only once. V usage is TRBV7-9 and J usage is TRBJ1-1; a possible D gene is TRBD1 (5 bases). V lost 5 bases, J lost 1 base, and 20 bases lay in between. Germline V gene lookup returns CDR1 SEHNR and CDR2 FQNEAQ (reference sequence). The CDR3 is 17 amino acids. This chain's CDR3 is CASSEVFRALQNTEAFF. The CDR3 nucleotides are TGTGCCAGCAGCGAAGTGTTCAGGGCCCTCCAGAACACTGAAGCTTTCTTT.

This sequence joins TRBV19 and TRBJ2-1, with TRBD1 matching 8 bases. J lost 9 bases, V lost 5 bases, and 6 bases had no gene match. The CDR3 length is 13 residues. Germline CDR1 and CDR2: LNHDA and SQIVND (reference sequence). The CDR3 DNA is TGTGCCAGTAGTGTGGGACAGGAGAGTGAGCAGTTCTTC. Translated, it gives CASSVGQESEQFF.

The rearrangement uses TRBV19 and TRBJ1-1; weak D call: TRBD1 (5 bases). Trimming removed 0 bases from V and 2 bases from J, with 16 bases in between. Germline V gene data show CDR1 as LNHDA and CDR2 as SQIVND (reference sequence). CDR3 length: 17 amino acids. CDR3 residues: CASSIDLGGDINTEAFF. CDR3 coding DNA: TGTGCCAGTAGTATAGATCTGGGAGGGGATATCAACACTGAAGCTTTCTTT.

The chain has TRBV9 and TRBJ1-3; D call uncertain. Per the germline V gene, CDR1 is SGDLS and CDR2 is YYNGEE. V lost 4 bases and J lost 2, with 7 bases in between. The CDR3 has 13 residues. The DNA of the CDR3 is TGTGCCAGCAGCCCCTCCGCTGGAAACACCATATATTTT. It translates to CASSPSAGNTIYF.

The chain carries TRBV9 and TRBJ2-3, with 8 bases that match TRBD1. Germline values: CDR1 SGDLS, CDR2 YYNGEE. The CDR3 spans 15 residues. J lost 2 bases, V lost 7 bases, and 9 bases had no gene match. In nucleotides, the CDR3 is TGTGCCAGCGGCGATTACAGGGGGTACACAGATACGCAGTATTTT. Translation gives CASGDYRGYTDTQYF.

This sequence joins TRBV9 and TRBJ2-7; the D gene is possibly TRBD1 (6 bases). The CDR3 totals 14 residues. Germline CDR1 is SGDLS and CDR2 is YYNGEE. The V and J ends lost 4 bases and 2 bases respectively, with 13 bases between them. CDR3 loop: CASSPRDTTYEQYF. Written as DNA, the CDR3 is TGTGCCAGCAGCCCACGGGACACCACCTACGAGCAGTACTTC.

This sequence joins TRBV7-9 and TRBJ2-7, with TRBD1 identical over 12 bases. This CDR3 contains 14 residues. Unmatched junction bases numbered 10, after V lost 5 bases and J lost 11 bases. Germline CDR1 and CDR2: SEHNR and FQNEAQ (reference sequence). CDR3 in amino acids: CASSIGTGGEAKYF. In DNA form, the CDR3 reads TGTGCCAGCAGCATCGGGACAGGGGGCGAGGCCAAGTACTTC.

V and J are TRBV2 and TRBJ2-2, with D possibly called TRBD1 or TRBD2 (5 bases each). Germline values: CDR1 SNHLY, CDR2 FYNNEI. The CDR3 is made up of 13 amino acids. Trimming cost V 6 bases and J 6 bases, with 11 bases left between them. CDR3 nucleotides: TGTGCCAGCAGCAACAGAGGGGCCGGGGAGCTGTTTTTT. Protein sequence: CASSNRGAGELFF.

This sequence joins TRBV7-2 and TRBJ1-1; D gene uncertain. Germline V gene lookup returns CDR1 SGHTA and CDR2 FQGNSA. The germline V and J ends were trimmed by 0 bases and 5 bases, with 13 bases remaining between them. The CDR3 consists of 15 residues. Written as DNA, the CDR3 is TGTGCCAGCAGCTTAGCGGGCAGCAGTAATACTGAAGCTTTCTTT. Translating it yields CASSLAGSSNTEAFF.

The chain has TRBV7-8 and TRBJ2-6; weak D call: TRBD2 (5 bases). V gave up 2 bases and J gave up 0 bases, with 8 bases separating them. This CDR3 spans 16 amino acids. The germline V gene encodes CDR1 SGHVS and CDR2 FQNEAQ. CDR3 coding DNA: TGTGCCAGCAGCTTATTCCGGGACTCTGGGGCCAACGTCCTGACTTTC. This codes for CASSLFRDSGANVLTF.

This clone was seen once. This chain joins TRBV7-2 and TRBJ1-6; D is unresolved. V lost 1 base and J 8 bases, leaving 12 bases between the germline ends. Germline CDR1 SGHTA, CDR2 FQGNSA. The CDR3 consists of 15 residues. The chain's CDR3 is CASSLVRPIDSPLHF. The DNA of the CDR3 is TGTGCCAGCAGCTTAGTGCGACCGATCGATTCACCCCTCCACTTT.

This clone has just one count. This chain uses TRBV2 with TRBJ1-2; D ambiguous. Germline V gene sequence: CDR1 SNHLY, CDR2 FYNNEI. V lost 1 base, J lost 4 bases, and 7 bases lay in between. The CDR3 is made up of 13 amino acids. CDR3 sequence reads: CASSEVWIYGYTF. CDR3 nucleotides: TGTGCCAGCAGTGAAGTATGGATCTATGGCTACACCTTC.

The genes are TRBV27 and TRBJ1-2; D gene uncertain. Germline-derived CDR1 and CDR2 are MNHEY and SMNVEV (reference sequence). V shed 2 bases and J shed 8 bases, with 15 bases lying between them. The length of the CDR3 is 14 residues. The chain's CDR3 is CASSLRAGSGGYTF. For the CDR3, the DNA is TGTGCCAGCAGTTTACGCGCCGGTTCTGGGGGCTACACCTTC.

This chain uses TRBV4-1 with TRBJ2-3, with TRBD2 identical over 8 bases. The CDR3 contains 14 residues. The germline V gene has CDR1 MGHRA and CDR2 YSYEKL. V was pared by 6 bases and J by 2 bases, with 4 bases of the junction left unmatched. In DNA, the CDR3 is TGCGCCAGCAGTTGGACTAGCTCCACAGATACGCAGTATTTT. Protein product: CASSWTSSTDTQYF.

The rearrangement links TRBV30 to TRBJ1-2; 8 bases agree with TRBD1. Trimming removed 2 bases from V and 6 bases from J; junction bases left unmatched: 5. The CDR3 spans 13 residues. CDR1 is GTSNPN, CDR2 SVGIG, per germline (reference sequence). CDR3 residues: CAWSPDRENGYTF. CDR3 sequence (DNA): TGTGCCTGGAGTCCGGACAGGGAAAATGGCTACACCTTC.

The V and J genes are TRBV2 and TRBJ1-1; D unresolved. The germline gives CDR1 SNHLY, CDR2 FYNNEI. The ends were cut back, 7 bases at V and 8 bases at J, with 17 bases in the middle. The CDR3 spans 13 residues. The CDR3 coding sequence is TGTGCCAGCATTACTCCTGGGCTGGGAGAAGCTTTCTTT. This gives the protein CASITPGLGEAFF. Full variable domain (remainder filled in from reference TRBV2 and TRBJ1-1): EPEVTQTPSHQVTQMGQEVILRCVPISNHLYFYWYRQILGQKVEFLVSFYNNEISEKSEIFDDQFSVERPDGSNFTLKIRSTKLEDSAMYFCASITPGLGEAFFGQGTRLTVV.

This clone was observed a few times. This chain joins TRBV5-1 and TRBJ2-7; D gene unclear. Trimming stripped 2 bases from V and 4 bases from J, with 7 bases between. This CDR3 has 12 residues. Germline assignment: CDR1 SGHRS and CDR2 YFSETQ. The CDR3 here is CASSFGDYEQYF. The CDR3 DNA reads TGCGCCAGCAGCTTTGGCGATTACGAGCAGTACTTC.

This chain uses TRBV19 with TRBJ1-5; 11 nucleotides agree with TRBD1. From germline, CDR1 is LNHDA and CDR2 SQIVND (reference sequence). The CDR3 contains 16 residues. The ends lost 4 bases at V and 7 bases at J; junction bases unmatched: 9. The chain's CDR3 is CASSTTGTGGIQPQHF. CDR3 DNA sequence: TGTGCCAGTAGTACCACCGGGACAGGGGGTATCCAGCCCCAGCATTTT. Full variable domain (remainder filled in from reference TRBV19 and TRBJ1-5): DGGITQSPKYLFRKEGQNVTLSCEQNLNHDAMYWYRQDPGQGLRLIYYSQIVNDFQKGDIAEGYSVSREKKESFPLTVTSAQKNPTAFYLCASSTTGTGGIQPQHFGDGTRLSIL.

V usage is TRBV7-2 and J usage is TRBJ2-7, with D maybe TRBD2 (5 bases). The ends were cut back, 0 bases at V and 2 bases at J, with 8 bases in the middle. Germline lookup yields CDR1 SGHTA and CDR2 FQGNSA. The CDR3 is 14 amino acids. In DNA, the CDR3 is TGTGCCAGCAGCTTAGCAGCCGGGGCCTACGAGCAGTACTTC. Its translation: CASSLAAGAYEQYF.